This TCR beta chain was captured by sequencing in a study of T-cell reconstitution after alpha-beta-depleted transplantation in children (dated by TCRdb to 2016 to 2018). Regarding the complete study: Using TCR repertoire profiling, the study quantitatively followed how T-cell immune reconstitution unfolded in children after TCRalphabeta/CD19-depleted allogeneic hematopoietic cell transplantation.

Note on this clonotype: Its binding antigen is unknown. No much larger clonotype is one base removed from it; base qualities were not supplied.

The library came from PCR. Sequencing used an Illumina HiSeq 2500. Molecular barcoding was employed in the preparation of TCR libraries, with unique molecular identifiers being used to normalize TCRbeta repertoire quantification. TCRdb reworked the public reads: Q25 trimming with fastp, MiXCR clone assembly, productive beta chains retained. For every CDR3 protein sequence, its rows merge into one entry that carries the most common genes and DNA. Recorded for this sample are approximately 390,000 distinct CDR3 sequences; 9.5% to 13% of them occurred a single time. The ten biggest clones cover about 5% of the sample. Between the V and J ends, shortened by 2 bases and 4 bases respectively, the junction contains 10 bases. CDR3 length: 14 amino acids, cysteine to phenylalanine. The kept DNA is CDR3 alone, 42 bases in frame from the first base. Based on the germline V gene, the CDR1 and CDR2 sequences are MNHEY and SVGAGI.

This receptor was identified in a human donor who donated a stem cell graft to a child with acute myeloid leukemia. Specimen: PBMCs from the stem cell graft donor, collected from the stem cell graft. The rearrangement joined TRBV6-5 to TRBJ2-3, with the D gene too uncertain to name. The CDR3 corresponds to CASSYIPDADTQYF. Read as DNA, the sequence is TGTGCCAGCAGTTACATACCGGACGCAGATACGCAGTATTTT.